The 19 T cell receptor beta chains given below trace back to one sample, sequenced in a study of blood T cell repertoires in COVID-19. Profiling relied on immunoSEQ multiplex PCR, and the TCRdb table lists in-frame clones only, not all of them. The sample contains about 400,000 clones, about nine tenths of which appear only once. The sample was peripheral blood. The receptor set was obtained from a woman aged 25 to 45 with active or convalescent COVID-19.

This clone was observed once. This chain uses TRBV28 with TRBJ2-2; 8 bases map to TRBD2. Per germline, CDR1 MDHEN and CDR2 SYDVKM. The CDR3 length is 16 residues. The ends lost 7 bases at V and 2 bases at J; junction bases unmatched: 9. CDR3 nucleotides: TGTGCCAGCAACTGGGAGCGGGGGCCTAACACCGGGGAGCTGTTTTTT. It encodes CASNWERGPNTGELFF.

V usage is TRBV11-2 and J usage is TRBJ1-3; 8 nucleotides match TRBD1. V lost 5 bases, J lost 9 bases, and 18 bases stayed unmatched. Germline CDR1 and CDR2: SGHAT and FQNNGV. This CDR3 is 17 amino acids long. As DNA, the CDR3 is TGTGCCAGCAGCAACCCGACAGGGGAAACTCTGGATGGCACCATATATTTT. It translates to CASSNPTGETLDGTIYF.

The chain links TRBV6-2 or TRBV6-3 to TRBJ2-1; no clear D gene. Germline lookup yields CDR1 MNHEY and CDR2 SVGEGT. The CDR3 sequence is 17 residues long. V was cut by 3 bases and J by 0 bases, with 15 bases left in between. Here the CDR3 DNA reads TGTGCCAGCAGTTATGACCAAGACAAGAGCTCCTACAATGAGCAGTTCTTC. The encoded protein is CASSYDQDKSSYNEQFF.

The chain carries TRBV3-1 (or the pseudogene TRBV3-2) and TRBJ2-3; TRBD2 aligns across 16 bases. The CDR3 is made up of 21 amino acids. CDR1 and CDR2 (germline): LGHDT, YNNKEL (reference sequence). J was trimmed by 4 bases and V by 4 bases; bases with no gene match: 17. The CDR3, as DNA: TGTGCCAGCAGCCCCCATGAGGGACTAGCGGGAGGGCCAGTTATCGCAGATACGCAGTATTTT. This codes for CASSPHEGLAGGPVIADTQYF.

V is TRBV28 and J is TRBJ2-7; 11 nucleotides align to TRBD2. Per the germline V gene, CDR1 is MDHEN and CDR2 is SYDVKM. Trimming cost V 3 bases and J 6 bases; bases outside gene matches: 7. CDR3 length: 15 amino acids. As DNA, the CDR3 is TGTGCCAGCAGTTTTGTACTAGCGGGAGCTATCGAGCAGTACTTC. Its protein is CASSFVLAGAIEQYF.

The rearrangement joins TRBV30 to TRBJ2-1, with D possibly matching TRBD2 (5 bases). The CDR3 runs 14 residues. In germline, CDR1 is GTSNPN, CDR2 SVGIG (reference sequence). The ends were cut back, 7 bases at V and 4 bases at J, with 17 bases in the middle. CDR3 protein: CAFAPGTLYNEQFF. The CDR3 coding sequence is TGTGCCTTTGCCCCGGGAACCCTTTACAATGAGCAGTTCTTC.

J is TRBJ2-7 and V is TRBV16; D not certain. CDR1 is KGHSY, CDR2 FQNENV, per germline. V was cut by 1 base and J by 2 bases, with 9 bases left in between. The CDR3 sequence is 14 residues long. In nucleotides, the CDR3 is TGTGCCAGCAGCCAATACGGCGGAGCCTACGAGCAGTACTTC. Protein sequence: CASSQYGGAYEQYF.

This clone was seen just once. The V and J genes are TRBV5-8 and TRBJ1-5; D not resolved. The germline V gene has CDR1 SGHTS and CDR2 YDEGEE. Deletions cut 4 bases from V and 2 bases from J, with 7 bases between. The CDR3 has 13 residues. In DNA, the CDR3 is TGTGCCAGCAGCACCGGGGGCAATCAGCCCCAGCATTTT. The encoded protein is CASSTGGNQPQHF.

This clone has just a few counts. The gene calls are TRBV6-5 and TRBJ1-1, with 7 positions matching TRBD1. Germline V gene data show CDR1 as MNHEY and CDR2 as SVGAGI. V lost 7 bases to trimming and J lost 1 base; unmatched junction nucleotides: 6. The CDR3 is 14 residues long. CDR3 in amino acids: CASTEDRANTEAFF. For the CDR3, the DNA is TGTGCCAGCACCGAAGACAGGGCGAACACTGAAGCTTTCTTT.

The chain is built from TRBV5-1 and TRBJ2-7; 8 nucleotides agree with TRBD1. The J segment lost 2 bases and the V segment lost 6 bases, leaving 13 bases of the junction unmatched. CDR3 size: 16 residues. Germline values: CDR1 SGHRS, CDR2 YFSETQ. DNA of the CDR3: TGCGCCAGCACCAAGCCCGGGACAGGTCCGACCTACGAGCAGTACTTC. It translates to CASTKPGTGPTYEQYF.

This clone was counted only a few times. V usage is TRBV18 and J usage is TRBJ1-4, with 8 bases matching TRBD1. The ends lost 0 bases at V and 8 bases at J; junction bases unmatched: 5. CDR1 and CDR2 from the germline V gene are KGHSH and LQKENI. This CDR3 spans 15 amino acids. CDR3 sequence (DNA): TGTGCCAGCTCACCACCGCAGGGGGCAGGGGAAAAACTGTTTTTT. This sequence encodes CASSPPQGAGEKLFF. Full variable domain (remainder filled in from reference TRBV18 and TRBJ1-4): NAGVMQNPRHLVRRRGQEARLRCSPMKGHSHVYWYRQLPEEGLKFMVYLQKENIIDESGMPKERFSAEFPKEGPSILRIQQVVRGDSAAYFCASSPPQGAGEKLFFGSGTQLSVL.

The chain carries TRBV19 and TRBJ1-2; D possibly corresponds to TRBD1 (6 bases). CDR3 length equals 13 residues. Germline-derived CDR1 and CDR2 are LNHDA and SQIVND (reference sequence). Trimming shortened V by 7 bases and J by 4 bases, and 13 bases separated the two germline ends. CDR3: CASTRGGPYGYTF. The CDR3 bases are TGTGCCAGTACCCGAGGGGGTCCCTATGGCTACACCTTC.

This CDR3 reads CASSYKGMNTEAFF. CDR3 in DNA: TGTGCCAGCAGTTACAAGGGGATGAACACTGAAGCTTTCTTT. V gene TRBV6-2 or TRBV6-3 combines with J gene TRBJ1-1, with a possible D match to TRBD1 (5 bases). V gave up 2 bases and J gave up 0 bases, with 7 bases separating them. From germline, CDR1 is MNHEY and CDR2 SVGEGT. The CDR3 totals 14 residues.

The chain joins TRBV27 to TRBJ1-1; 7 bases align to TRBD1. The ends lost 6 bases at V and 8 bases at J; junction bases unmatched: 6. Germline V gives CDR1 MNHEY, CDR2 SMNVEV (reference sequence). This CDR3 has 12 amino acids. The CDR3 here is CASRVGDREAFF. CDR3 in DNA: TGTGCCAGCAGGGTTGGGGACAGAGAAGCTTTCTTT.

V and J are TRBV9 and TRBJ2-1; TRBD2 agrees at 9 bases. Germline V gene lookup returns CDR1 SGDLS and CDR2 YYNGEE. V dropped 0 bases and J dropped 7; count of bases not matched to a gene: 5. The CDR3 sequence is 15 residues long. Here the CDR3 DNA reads TGTGCCAGCAGCGTAGAGGCTAGCGGGATGAATGAGCAGTTCTTC. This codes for CASSVEASGMNEQFF.

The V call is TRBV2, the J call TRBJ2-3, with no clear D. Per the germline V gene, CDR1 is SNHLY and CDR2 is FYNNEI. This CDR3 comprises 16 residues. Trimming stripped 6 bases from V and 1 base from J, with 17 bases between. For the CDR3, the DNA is TGTGCCAGCAGACTCAGAATAGTGGCGGGCACAGATACGCAGTATTTT. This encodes CASRLRIVAGTDTQYF. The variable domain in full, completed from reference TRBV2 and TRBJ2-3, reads EPEVTQTPSHQVTQMGQEVILRCVPISNHLYFYWYRQILGQKVEFLVSFYNNEISEKSEIFDDQFSVERPDGSNFTLKIRSTKLEDSAMYFCASRLRIVAGTDTQYFGPGTRLTVL.

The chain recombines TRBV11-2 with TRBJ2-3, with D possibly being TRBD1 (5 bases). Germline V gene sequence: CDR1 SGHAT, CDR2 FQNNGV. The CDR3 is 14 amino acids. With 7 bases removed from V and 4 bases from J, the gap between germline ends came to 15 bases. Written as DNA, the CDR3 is TGTGCCAGCAACCACCGTGCAGGGCCAGATACGCAGTATTTT. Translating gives CASNHRAGPDTQYF. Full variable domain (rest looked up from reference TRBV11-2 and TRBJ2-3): EAGVAQSPRYKIIEKRQSVAFWCNPISGHATLYWYQQILGQGPKLLIQFQNNGVVDDSQLPKDRFSAERLKGVDSTLKIQPAKLEDSAVYLCASNHRAGPDTQYFGPGTRLTVL.

The CDR3, as DNA: TGCGCCAGCAGCTTGGCGGACTCGGGTAGTTGGGAAAAACTGTTTTTT. It yields the protein CASSLADSGSWEKLFF. V is TRBV5-1 and J is TRBJ1-4; no firm D call. The V end lost 0 bases, the J end lost 8 bases, and 17 bases lay between the germline ends. CDR1 is SGHRS and CDR2 is YFSETQ in the germline V gene. This CDR3 spans 16 amino acids.

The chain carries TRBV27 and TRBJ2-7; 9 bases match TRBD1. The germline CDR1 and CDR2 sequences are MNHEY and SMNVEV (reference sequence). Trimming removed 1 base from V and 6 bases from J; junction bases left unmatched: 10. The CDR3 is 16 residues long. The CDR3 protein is CASSLFLPDRGSEQYF. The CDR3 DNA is TGTGCCAGCAGTTTATTCCTTCCGGACAGGGGCTCCGAGCAGTACTTC.